This T cell receptor (beta chain) stems from a study of spatial heterogeneity in lung cancer. General study findings and limits: Expanded intratumoral alpha and beta TCR counts tracked tumor mutation counts. Sequencing reached an estimated coverage of tumor T cells that was only roughly 7% for alpha chains and 13% for beta chains.

As to this clonotype: Its antigen is still unknown.

Each molecule of TCR cDNA was tagged with one unique molecular identifier. TCRdb passed the 5' RACE reads through MiXCR, listing each CDR3 protein once. Found here are roughly 3,500 distinct CDR3 sequences, about 8.7% of them singletons; the top ten hold roughly 16%. Germline values: CDR1 MNHEY, CDR2 SVGAGI. The CDR3 consists of 13 residues. With 7 bases removed from V and 2 bases from J, the gap between germline ends came to 11 bases. Time point noted: sample taken at primary tumor resection. The rearrangement links TRBV6-5 to TRBJ1-1, with D maybe TRBD1 (5 bases). Sequencing was performed on lung tumor tissue, taken at surgery. The receptor was isolated from a male donor with early-stage non-small cell lung cancer. Here the CDR3 reads CASKWGINTEAFF. In DNA form, the CDR3 reads TGTGCCAGCAAATGGGGGATAAACACTGAAGCTTTCTTT.